The sequence of this T cell receptor (beta chain) was determined in a study of T-cell memory formation after mild COVID-19. This clonotype has a handful of counts. TCRdb fed the 5' RACE reads into MiXCR, producing one record per CDR3 protein. The table lists some 300,000 distinct CDR3 sequences, 20% to 25% of them singletons. From germline, CDR1 is DFQATT and CDR2 SNEGSKA (reference sequence). V was clipped by 5 bases and J by 3 bases; unmatched bases: 9. CDR3 length equals 15 residues. The TCR sequence derives from a man younger than 35 who had mild COVID-19 (a few samples of this study predate the infection). Cell type and time point are not known. Sequenced input: PBMCs or a T cell subset sorted from them (not recorded which). The chain recombines TRBV20-1 with TRBJ2-3; 9 positions match TRBD2. Here the CDR3 DNA reads TGCAGTGCTCGACCCCTTGCGGGGGGGACAGATACGCAGTATTTT. Residues: CSARPLAGGTDTQYF.